These 8 T cell receptor beta chains were sequenced from one sample in a study of blood T cell repertoires in COVID-19. Sequencing was performed with immunoSEQ multiplex PCR; in TCRdb, only in-frame clones are kept and a portion is missing. Of under 200,000 clones in the sample, 90% are singletons; the top ten hold approximately 0.5%. The specimen sequenced was peripheral blood. The source of these receptors is a man in his fifties or sixties with acute or convalescent COVID-19.

This chain joins TRBV27 and TRBJ2-7; 8 bases are shared with TRBD1. Trimming cost V 5 bases and J 6 bases; bases outside gene matches: 9. Germline CDR1 MNHEY, CDR2 SMNVEV (reference sequence). CDR3 length: 14 residues. The CDR3 here is CASSPLGQGREQYF. The DNA of the CDR3 is TGTGCCAGCAGTCCACTAGGACAGGGACGCGAGCAGTACTTC.

J is TRBJ2-7 and V is TRBV5-4; TRBD2 might be the D (5 bases). The V gene lost 4 bases and the J gene lost 2 bases, with 7 bases spanning the gap. The germline V gene encodes CDR1 SGHNT and CDR2 YYREEE (reference sequence). This CDR3 has 12 residues. The CDR3 region is CASSHGTYEQYF. The CDR3 coding sequence is TGTGCCAGCAGCCACGGGACCTACGAGCAGTACTTC.

The V gene is TRBV28, the J gene TRBJ1-5; D is perhaps TRBD1 (5 bases). CDR1 and CDR2 (germline): MDHEN, SYDVKM. V shed 1 base and J shed 4 bases, with 26 bases lying between them. The CDR3 has 20 residues. The CDR3 region is CASSLSRQVSKWGGNQPQHF. CDR3 DNA sequence: TGTGCCAGCAGTTTATCCCGCCAGGTTTCGAAATGGGGGGGAAATCAGCCCCAGCATTTT.

The CDR3 protein is CAISETGRANEKLFF. The CDR3 DNA sequence: TGTGCCATCAGTGAGACAGGGAGGGCTAATGAAAAACTGTTTTTT. V and J are TRBV10-3 and TRBJ1-4; tentative D call: TRBD1 (6 bases). Between the trimmed V and J ends, which lost 2 bases and 3 bases, there was a span of 10 bases. Germline-derived CDR1 and CDR2 are ENHRY and SYGVKD. This CDR3 is 15 amino acids long.

This clone was detected only once. The V and J genes are TRBV27 and TRBJ2-7; possible D gene TRBD1, 5 bases. The CDR3 contains 14 residues. Trimming removed 2 bases at V and 0 bases at J, with 8 bases between. Germline CDR1 reads MNHEY; CDR2 reads SMNVEV (reference sequence). The CDR3 region has the DNA TGTGCCAGCAGTTTAGGCAGGGCCTCCTACGAGCAGTACTTC. Protein product: CASSLGRASYEQYF.

The chain's CDR3 is CASSLNSADTQYF. For the CDR3, the DNA is TGTGCCAGCAGCTTAAATTCTGCAGATACGCAGTATTTT. V and J are TRBV7-3 and TRBJ2-3; D gene unclear. Trimming left V 1 base short and J 4 bases short, with 6 bases between. Looked up from germline, CDR1 is SGHTA and CDR2 is FQGTGA. The CDR3 consists of 13 residues.

The CDR3 DNA follows: TGTGCCAGCAGTCACCACAGGGACAATAATTCACCCCTCCACTTT. Translating gives CASSHHRDNNSPLHF. The rearrangement joins TRBV6-2 or TRBV6-3 to TRBJ1-6, with a weak D call TRBD1 (6 bases). V gave up 5 bases and J gave up 5 bases, with 13 bases separating them. CDR1 is MNHEY and CDR2 is SVGEGT in the germline V gene. The CDR3 has 15 residues.

This rearrangement joins TRBV7-2 to TRBJ1-1, with D unclear. The V end was cut by 3 bases, the J end by 0 bases, with 11 bases between. Per the germline V gene, CDR1 is SGHTA and CDR2 is FQGNSA. The length of the CDR3 is 15 residues. DNA of the CDR3: TGTGCCAGCAGCTTCTCACTAGCCCTGAACACTGAAGCTTTCTTT. This encodes CASSFSLALNTEAFF.